A single sample gave rise to the 23 T cell receptor beta chains below, sequenced in a study of T cell responses to AZD1222 COVID-19 vaccine. TCRdb keeps only in-frame clones here, not all; method: immunoSEQ multiplex PCR. Among some 280,000 clones listed, 90% to 95% were seen once. The sequenced sample was peripheral blood, obtained 28 days after the second AZD1222 dose. These receptors all come from an adult who received the AZD1222 COVID-19 vaccine.

The chain couples TRBV5-4 to TRBJ2-1; TRBD2 matches 7 bases. The J segment lost 5 bases and the V segment lost 0 bases, leaving 8 bases of the junction unmatched. Germline CDR1 reads SGHNT; CDR2 reads YYREEE (reference sequence). The CDR3 is made up of 16 amino acids. In DNA form, the CDR3 reads TGTGCCAGCAGCTTGGGGGGGGGTCGAAACAACAATGAGCAGTTCTTC. Residues: CASSLGGGRNNNEQFF. Looking up the rest from reference TRBV5-4 and TRBJ2-1 gives the full variable domain: ETGVTQSPTHLIKTRGQQVTLRCSSQSGHNTVSWYQQALGQGPQFIFQYYREEENGRGNFPPRFSGLQFPNYSSELNVNALELDDSALYLCASSLGGGRNNNEQFFGPGTRLTVL.

The chain is built from TRBV10-3 and TRBJ2-7; D is possibly TRBD1 (5 bases). This CDR3 spans 12 amino acids. V was clipped by 1 base and J by 5 bases, with 6 bases between them. From germline, CDR1 is ENHRY and CDR2 SYGVKD. Written as DNA, the CDR3 is TGTGCCATCAGTGAGTGGGGCCACGAGCAGTACTTC. Protein: CAISEWGHEQYF.

The gene calls are TRBV7-9 and TRBJ2-1; TRBD2 is a possible D gene (6 bases). CDR3 length: 14 residues. Germline CDR1 and CDR2: SEHNR and FQNEAQ (reference sequence). V was pared by 3 bases and J by 5 bases, with 11 bases between. The CDR3 loop reads CASSLAGTHNEQFF. The CDR3, as DNA: TGTGCCAGCAGCTTGGCGGGAACTCACAATGAGCAGTTCTTC.

The chain has TRBV12-3 or TRBV12-4 and TRBJ2-7; the match to TRBD1 covers 7 bases. The length of the CDR3 is 13 residues. Losses at the gene ends were 6 bases for V and 1 base for J; bases not matched to a gene: 3. CDR3 in DNA: TGTGCCAGCAGGGAACAGGGGTCCTACGAGCAGTACTTC. Its translation: CASREQGSYEQYF.

The CDR3 coding sequence is TGTGCCAGCACCAGACCTTCGGCAGGCAATCAGCCCCAGCATTTT. It codes for CASTRPSAGNQPQHF. The J gene is TRBJ1-5, the V gene TRBV6-5, with no clear D. The CDR3 contains 15 residues. From germline, CDR1 is MNHEY and CDR2 SVGAGI. Trimming took 7 bases from V and 2 from J, leaving 15 bases between them.

This chain joins TRBV2 and TRBJ2-7; D remains unclear. Germline V gene data show CDR1 as SNHLY and CDR2 as FYNNEI. The ends were cut back, 7 bases at V and 6 bases at J, with 13 bases in the middle. The CDR3 is 12 amino acids. The CDR3 loop is CASTRTAGEQYF. CDR3 nucleotide sequence: TGTGCCAGCACGCGAACCGCCGGCGAGCAGTACTTC.

The rearrangement uses TRBV6-2 or TRBV6-3 and TRBJ2-7; TRBD2 matches 8 bases. CDR1 is MNHEY, CDR2 SVGEGT, per germline. The trim removed 6 bases at V and 4 bases at J, leaving 17 bases unmatched. The CDR3 covers 17 residues. Written as DNA, the CDR3 is TGTGCCAGCAGCCCCCCCCGGGTCGGGACTAGAGGTTACGAGCAGTACTTC. Translating it yields CASSPPRVGTRGYEQYF.

This rearrangement joins TRBV20-1 to TRBJ1-5, with D unclear. The V end was cut by 3 bases, the J end by 4 bases, with 7 bases between. The CDR3 extends over 12 amino acids. The V gene's germline CDR1 is DFQATT and CDR2 SNEGSKA (reference sequence). CDR3 in amino acids: CSASNSNQPQHF. CDR3 bases: TGCAGTGCTAGTAACAGTAATCAGCCCCAGCATTTT.

This chain connects TRBV19 to TRBJ2-7; TRBD1 aligns across 8 bases. V lost 3 bases to trimming and J lost 2 bases; unmatched junction nucleotides: 3. This CDR3 region has 14 residues. CDR1 and CDR2 (germline): LNHDA, SQIVND (reference sequence). For the CDR3, the DNA is TGTGCCAGTAGTATCGGGGACAGGCCCTACGAGCAGTACTTC. As protein: CASSIGDRPYEQYF.

The J gene is TRBJ1-1, the V gene TRBV14, with TRBD1 identical over 7 bases. Per germline, CDR1 SGHDN and CDR2 FVKESK. V lost 4 bases to trimming and J lost 8 bases; unmatched junction nucleotides: 13. There are 15 residues in the CDR3. This CDR3 reads CASSPVTGQGGEAFF. The CDR3 DNA sequence: TGTGCCAGCAGCCCCGTAACCGGGCAGGGGGGGGAAGCTTTCTTT. Full variable domain (outside the CDR3, taken from reference TRBV14 and TRBJ1-1): EAGVTQFPSHSVIEKGQTVTLRCDPISGHDNLYWYRRVMGKEIKFLLHFVKESKQDESGMPNNRFLAERTGGTYSTLKVQPAELEDSGVYFCASSPVTGQGGEAFFGQGTRLTVV.

This rearrangement joins TRBV7-2 to TRBJ1-2; 12 bases match TRBD1. The CDR3 extends over 14 amino acids. Trimming at V came to 3 bases and at J to 7 bases, leaving 3 bases not matched to a gene. Germline values: CDR1 SGHTA, CDR2 FQGNSA. The CDR3 DNA follows: TGTGCCAGCAGCTTGGGACAGGGGGCGGGTGGCTACACCTTC. Translating it yields CASSLGQGAGGYTF.

The chain couples TRBV2 to TRBJ2-1; D call uncertain. The CDR3 extends over 10 amino acids. Between the trimmed V and J ends, which lost 10 bases and 11 bases, there was a span of 12 bases. CDR1 and CDR2 (germline): SNHLY, FYNNEI. CDR3 sequence (DNA): TGTGCCACCTCTACCATTAAGCAGTTCTTC. It encodes CATSTIKQFF.

The chain links TRBV29-1 to TRBJ2-1; 9 bases are shared with TRBD1. The CDR3 loop spans 15 amino acids. J was trimmed by 7 bases and V by 7 bases; bases with no gene match: 14. Per germline, CDR1 SQVTM and CDR2 ANQGSEA. The CDR3 is CSASRRPGQGNEQFF. As DNA, the CDR3 is TGCAGCGCCTCACGGCGTCCGGGACAGGGAAATGAGCAGTTCTTC.

CDR3 sequence reads: CASSFPGQPGSGNTIYF. The CDR3 nucleotides are TGTGCCAGCAGCTTTCCTGGACAGCCGGGCTCTGGAAACACCATATATTTT. This rearrangement joins TRBV7-9 to TRBJ1-3; the D gene is possibly TRBD1 (6 bases). This CDR3 has 17 amino acids. Germline assignment: CDR1 SEHNR and CDR2 FQNEAQ (reference sequence). V gave up 3 bases and J gave up 0 bases, with 15 bases separating them. The full variable domain, completed using reference TRBV7-9 and TRBJ1-3, is DTGVSQNPRHKITKRGQNVTFRCDPISEHNRLYWYRQTLGQGPEFLTYFQNEAQLEKSRLLSDRFSAERPKGSFSTLEIQRTEQGDSAMYLCASSFPGQPGSGNTIYFGEGSWLTVV.

The gene calls are TRBV28 and TRBJ2-7; D may be TRBD1 or TRBD2 (5 bases each). Germline V lookup: CDR1 MDHEN, CDR2 SYDVKM. The CDR3 runs to 14 residues. V lost 3 bases and J 4 bases, leaving 13 bases between the germline ends. The CDR3 loop is CASSLTGAPYEQYF. DNA of the CDR3: TGTGCCAGCAGTTTGACCGGGGCTCCTTACGAGCAGTACTTC.

V is TRBV28 and J is TRBJ2-4, with 8 bases fitting TRBD1. Germline assignment: CDR1 MDHEN and CDR2 SYDVKM. V shed 2 bases, J shed 4 bases, and the junction held 19 bases outside the gene matches. The CDR3 consists of 20 residues. The CDR3 DNA is TGTGCCAGCAGTTTAAGGCTCCGCCTTAGCCAGGGGGCGCCAAAAAACATTCAGTACTTC. Translation: CASSLRLRLSQGAPKNIQYF. Drawing the rest from reference TRBV28 and TRBJ2-4, the complete variable domain is DVKVTQSSRYLVKRTGEKVFLECVQDMDHENMFWYRQDPGLGLRLIYFSYDVKMKEKGDIPEGYSVSREKKERFSLILESASTNQTSMYLCASSLRLRLSQGAPKNIQYFGAGTRLSVL.

The rearrangement uses TRBV5-1 and TRBJ1-4, with TRBD1 matching over 8 bases. Per germline, CDR1 SGHRS and CDR2 YFSETQ. J gave up 6 bases and V 0 bases, and 4 bases lay outside the gene matches. The CDR3 has 15 residues. The CDR3 DNA sequence: TGCGCCAGCAGCTTGGGACAGGGGAATCATGAAAAACTGTTTTTT. As protein: CASSLGQGNHEKLFF.

CDR3 DNA: TGTGCCAGCAGCTTTGGGGTAACAGATACGCAGTATTTT. This encodes CASSFGVTDTQYF. The genes are TRBV7-3 and TRBJ2-3; D gene uncertain. The CDR3 has 13 amino acids. The germline gives CDR1 SGHTA, CDR2 FQGTGA. The ends were cut back, 3 bases at V and 3 bases at J, with 7 bases in the middle.

This rearrangement joins TRBV5-1 to TRBJ2-2; possibly TRBD1 or TRBD2 for D (5 bases each). The CDR3 runs 16 residues. From germline, CDR1 is SGHRS and CDR2 YFSETQ. V shed 2 bases and J shed 2 bases, with 13 bases lying between them. The CDR3 coding sequence is TGCGCCAGCAGCTTTAGGTCGGGGCCTAACACCGGGGAGCTGTTTTTT. Its translation: CASSFRSGPNTGELFF. Using reference TRBV5-1 and TRBJ2-2 for the parts outside the CDR3, the full variable domain is KAGVTQTPRYLIKTRGQQVTLSCSPISGHRSVSWYQQTPGQGLQFLFEYFSETQRNKGNFPGRFSGRQFSNSRSEMNVSTLELGDSALYLCASSFRSGPNTGELFFGEGSRLTVL.

The V and J genes are TRBV18 and TRBJ1-3, with D tentatively TRBD1 (5 bases). The germline gives CDR1 KGHSH, CDR2 LQKENI. The CDR3 has 18 residues. Between the trimmed V and J ends, which lost 3 bases and 6 bases, there was a span of 24 bases. The CDR3 sequence: CASSPSYPGLFEANTIYF. DNA of the CDR3: TGTGCCAGCTCACCCTCTTACCCGGGACTCTTCGAGGCAAACACCATATATTTT.

This chain links TRBV9 with TRBJ2-7; TRBD1 matches at 7 bases. The CDR3 length is 13 residues. V shed 0 bases, J shed 6 bases, and the junction held 3 bases outside the gene matches. Germline CDR1 reads SGDLS; CDR2 reads YYNGEE. The CDR3 loop reads CASSVEGAREQYF. The CDR3 nucleotides read TGTGCCAGCAGCGTAGAGGGGGCGCGCGAGCAGTACTTC.

V usage is TRBV4-1 and J usage is TRBJ2-7, with 10 nucleotides matching TRBD1. The CDR3 is 16 amino acids. V lost 4 bases to trimming and J lost 5 bases; unmatched junction nucleotides: 11. Germline V gene lookup returns CDR1 MGHRA and CDR2 YSYEKL. The CDR3 reads CASSLLPGTGVNEQYF. DNA for the CDR3: TGCGCCAGCAGCCTACTTCCGGGGACAGGGGTCAACGAGCAGTACTTC.

This chain connects TRBV5-1 to TRBJ1-1; tentatively, D is TRBD1 (5 bases). CDR3 length equals 15 residues. V shed 0 bases and J shed 1 base, with 10 bases lying between them. Germline V gene lookup returns CDR1 SGHRS and CDR2 YFSETQ. The CDR3 loop is CASSLGDGPNTEAFF. CDR3 nucleotides: TGCGCCAGCAGCTTGGGGGACGGACCGAACACTGAAGCTTTCTTT. Using reference TRBV5-1 and TRBJ1-1 for the parts outside the CDR3, the full variable domain is KAGVTQTPRYLIKTRGQQVTLSCSPISGHRSVSWYQQTPGQGLQFLFEYFSETQRNKGNFPGRFSGRQFSNSRSEMNVSTLELGDSALYLCASSLGDGPNTEAFFGQGTRLTVV.